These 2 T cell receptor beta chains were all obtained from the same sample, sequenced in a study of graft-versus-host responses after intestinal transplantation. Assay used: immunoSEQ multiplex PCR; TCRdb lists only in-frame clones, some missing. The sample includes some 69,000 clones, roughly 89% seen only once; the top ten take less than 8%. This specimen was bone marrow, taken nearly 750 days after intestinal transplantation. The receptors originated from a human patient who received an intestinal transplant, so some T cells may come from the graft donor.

The CDR3 bases are TGTGCCAGCAGCTTATTGAACCAGGGGGGCACTGAAGCTTTCTTT. Translated: CASSLLNQGGTEAFF. J is TRBJ1-1 and V is TRBV7-6; 7 bases are a match to TRBD1. The CDR3 extends over 15 amino acids. The germline gives CDR1 SGHVS, CDR2 FNYEAQ. The V and J ends lost 2 bases and 4 bases, in that order; junction bases with no gene match: 7. Full variable domain (remainder filled in from reference TRBV7-6 and TRBJ1-1): GAGVSQSPRYKVTKRGQDVALRCDPISGHVSLYWYRQALGQGPEFLTYFNYEAQQDKSGLPNDRFSAERPEGSISTLTIQRTEQRDSAMYRCASSLLNQGGTEAFFGQGTRLTVV.

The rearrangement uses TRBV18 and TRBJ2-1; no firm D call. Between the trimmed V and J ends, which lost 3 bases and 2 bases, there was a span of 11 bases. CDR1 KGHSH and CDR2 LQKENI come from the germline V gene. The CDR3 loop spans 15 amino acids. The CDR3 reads CASSPLQVAYNEQFF. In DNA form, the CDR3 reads TGTGCCAGCTCACCTTTGCAGGTAGCCTACAATGAGCAGTTCTTC.